These 18 T cell receptor beta chains share one sample of origin, sequenced in a study of T cells after yellow fever vaccination. A single record per CDR3 protein comes from TCRdb applying MiXCR to the 5' RACE reads. The sample gives more than 300,000 distinct CDR3 sequences, about 6.6% of which show up once; 18% is in the top ten. The sample consisted of PBMCs, taken approximately 47 days after the first yellow fever vaccination. The receptors originated from a young man who received the YFV17D yellow fever vaccine.

The chain links TRBV4-1 to TRBJ1-5; no firm D call. The CDR3 has 15 residues. V gave up 2 bases and J gave up 5 bases, with 13 bases separating them. Germline CDR1 reads MGHRA; CDR2 reads YSYEKL. CDR3 amino acids: CASSQLQVTDQPQHF. The CDR3 nucleotides are TGCGCCAGCAGCCAACTCCAGGTCACCGATCAGCCCCAGCATTTT.

This clonotype showed up just a few times. This chain links TRBV25-1 with TRBJ2-1, with D possibly being TRBD1 (6 bases). This CDR3 spans 16 amino acids. Trimming left V 5 bases short and J 4 bases short, with 18 bases between. Per the germline V gene, CDR1 is MGHDK and CDR2 is SYGVNS. The CDR3 is CASSLEAPRGYNEQFF. CDR3 bases: TGTGCCAGCAGTCTGGAAGCTCCCAGGGGTTACAATGAGCAGTTCTTC.

At least ten counts were recorded for this clonotype. The chain combines TRBV18 with TRBJ2-1; D remains ambiguous. CDR1 and CDR2 (germline): KGHSH, LQKENI. The CDR3 loop spans 16 amino acids. V lost 3 bases to trimming and J lost 8 bases, with 20 bases between them. The CDR3, as DNA: TGTGCCAGCTCACCTCAGTCGGTGAGGTTCGTCTATGAGCAGTTCTTC. This gives the protein CASSPQSVRFVYEQFF.

This clonotype was seen more than once but under ten times. CDR3 nucleotides: TGCAGTGCTAGACAGGGGGCTCAAGAGACCCAGTACTTC. Translating it yields CSARQGAQETQYF. The chain joins TRBV20-1 to TRBJ2-5; 8 nucleotides align to TRBD1. The CDR3 totals 13 residues. The V gene end was trimmed by 2 bases and the J gene end by 2 bases; junction bases not matched to a gene: 1. CDR1 is DFQATT and CDR2 is SNEGSKA in the germline V gene (reference sequence).

This clonotype was detected many times. This chain links TRBV5-1 with TRBJ2-5; D is possibly TRBD1 (6 bases). The CDR3 length is 14 residues. Germline CDR1 and CDR2: SGHRS and YFSETQ. Trimming pared 0 bases from V and 4 bases from J, leaving 10 bases between. CDR3 in DNA: TGCGCCAGCAGCTTGGACAGGGCAGCAGAGACCCAGTACTTC. As protein: CASSLDRAAETQYF. The complete variable domain, with remaining parts taken from reference TRBV5-1 and TRBJ2-5, reads KAGVTQTPRYLIKTRGQQVTLSCSPISGHRSVSWYQQTPGQGLQFLFEYFSETQRNKGNFPGRFSGRQFSNSRSEMNVSTLELGDSALYLCASSLDRAAETQYFGPGTRLLVL.

J is TRBJ1-6 and V is TRBV19, with D unresolved. V dropped 5 bases and J dropped 9 bases, with 17 bases sitting between them. The CDR3 covers 15 residues. Germline V lookup: CDR1 LNHDA, CDR2 SQIVND (reference sequence). CDR3 protein: CASSAQEEISSPLHF. CDR3 sequence (DNA): TGTGCCAGTAGTGCCCAGGAGGAAATCAGTTCACCCCTCCACTTT.

A word on this clonotype: Without the conserved terminal phenylalanine or tryptophan, this CDR3 likely stems from a read error. CDR3 region: CASSHFDRGRLGTEAFS. In DNA form, the CDR3 reads TGTGCCAGCAGCCACTTCGACAGGGGGCGCTTGGGCACTGAAGCTTTCTCT. The gene calls are TRBV5-4 and TRBJ1-1, with 10 positions matching TRBD1. Unmatched junction bases numbered 13, after V lost 4 bases and J lost 4 bases. The CDR3 contains 17 residues. Per germline, CDR1 SGHNT and CDR2 YYREEE (reference sequence).

V usage is TRBV5-4 and J usage is TRBJ2-3; the D gene is possibly TRBD2 (5 bases). V gave up 4 bases and J gave up 5 bases, with 14 bases separating them. The CDR3 has 14 residues. Per germline, CDR1 SGHNT and CDR2 YYREEE (reference sequence). The CDR3 is CASSREGAEDTQYF. CDR3 in DNA: TGTGCCAGCAGCCGTGAGGGTGCCGAAGATACGCAGTATTTT.

This clonotype was recorded many times. The rearrangement uses TRBV5-1 and TRBJ2-3; weak D call: TRBD2 (6 bases). Trimming removed 0 bases from V and 6 bases from J, with 17 bases in between. The CDR3 has 16 residues. The germline V gene has CDR1 SGHRS and CDR2 YFSETQ. CDR3 DNA: TGCGCCAGCAGCTTGGGTGCGTTTCCGGGGAGGGATACGCAGTATTTT. Its translation is CASSLGAFPGRDTQYF.

Here the CDR3 reads CASSQVRRRGGEKLFF. CDR3 in DNA: TGTGCCAGCAGCCAAGTCCGGAGGAGGGGTGGTGAAAAACTGTTTTTT. The V and J genes are TRBV3-1 and TRBJ1-4, with D perhaps TRBD1 (5 bases). This CDR3 has 16 amino acids. Germline-derived CDR1 and CDR2 are LGHDT and YNNKEL (reference sequence). The germline V and J ends were trimmed by 1 base and 7 bases, with 16 bases remaining between them.

The CDR3 sequence is CASSLGPSGASTDTQYF. In DNA form, the CDR3 reads TGCGCCAGCAGCCTAGGTCCTAGCGGGGCCAGCACAGATACGCAGTATTTT. V usage is TRBV5-1 and J usage is TRBJ2-3; 9 nucleotides match TRBD2. The germline CDR1 and CDR2 sequences are SGHRS and YFSETQ. Losses at the gene ends were 4 bases for V and 0 bases for J; bases not matched to a gene: 9. This CDR3 is built from 17 residues.

The chain carries TRBV29-1 and TRBJ1-2, with TRBD1 as a possible D gene (5 bases). This CDR3 has 11 residues. Trimming left V 6 bases short and J 5 bases short, with 10 bases between. Germline V gene data show CDR1 as SQVTM and CDR2 as ANQGSEA. For the CDR3, the DNA is TGCAGCGTAAGGACACGTTATGGCTACACCTTC. Protein product: CSVRTRYGYTF.

This clonotype was seen many times. The CDR3 loop is CASSFTGVPETQYF. The CDR3 DNA is TGTGCCAGCAGCTTTACAGGGGTTCCAGAGACCCAGTACTTC. The rearrangement links TRBV5-6 to TRBJ2-5; TRBD1 aligns across 7 bases. Per the germline V gene, CDR1 is SGHDT and CDR2 is YYEEEE. This CDR3 is 14 amino acids long. V shed 2 bases, J shed 4 bases, and the junction held 5 bases outside the gene matches.

The chain is built from TRBV7-2 and TRBJ1-5; no clear D. V was cut by 3 bases and J by 0 bases, with 9 bases left in between. Germline V gene data show CDR1 as SGHTA and CDR2 as FQGNSA. The CDR3 spans 15 residues. CDR3 protein: CASSFRRYSNQPQHF. The DNA of the CDR3 is TGTGCCAGCAGCTTCAGACGGTATAGCAATCAGCCCCAGCATTTT.

This clonotype was seen a few times. This sequence joins TRBV12-3 or TRBV12-4 and TRBJ1-3, with a tentative D call TRBD1 (5 bases). V gave up 4 bases and J gave up 0 bases, with 10 bases separating them. CDR3 size: 15 residues. CDR3 bases: TGTGCCAGCAGTTACCAGGGCCGCTCTGGAAACACCATATATTTT. Encoded protein: CASSYQGRSGNTIYF.

The table lists this clonotype with a few counts. The chain links TRBV10-3 to TRBJ2-1; 9 bases match TRBD2. CDR1 ENHRY and CDR2 SYGVKD come from the germline V gene. The CDR3 is 13 residues long. Trimming removed 5 bases from V and 8 bases from J; junction bases left unmatched: 4. DNA of the CDR3: TGTGCCATCAGTAGCGGGGGGCGGGATGAGCAGTTCTTC. Its translation is CAISSGGRDEQFF.

This clonotype was seen at least ten times. The chain uses TRBV20-1 and TRBJ2-2; TRBD2 matches 10 bases. Germline CDR1 reads DFQATT; CDR2 reads SNEGSKA (reference sequence). After removal of 5 bases from V and 6 bases from J, the junction contained 9 bases not matched to a gene. This CDR3 is 15 amino acids long. The CDR3 bases are TGCAGTGCTCCCTCACTAGCGGGGCTACCCGGGGAGCTGTTTTTT. Translated: CSAPSLAGLPGELFF.

The gene calls are TRBV7-2 and TRBJ2-2, with TRBD2 matching over 8 bases. The germline CDR1 and CDR2 sequences are SGHTA and FQGNSA. This CDR3 has 15 amino acids. J gave up 5 bases and V 4 bases, and 6 bases lay outside the gene matches. CDR3 nucleotide sequence: TGTGCCAGCAGCTCTCCAGCGGGGGATACCGGGGAGCTGTTTTTT. It yields the protein CASSSPAGDTGELFF.